This is a list of T cell receptor beta chains from one sample in a study of relationships among human T cell subsets. MiXCR was run by TCRdb on the multiplex PCR reads, yielding one entry per CDR3 protein. This table holds roughly 9,200 distinct CDR3 sequences, roughly 54% found once. The sample comprised memory T cells sorted from blood. All receptors come from a man aged 40-49 years in good health. The CDR3 runs from the conserved cysteine through the conserved F or W. D genes are given only for firm matches. Size tells how often a clone was seen (once, few, many) or the class of an expanded clone, and some rows leave it out.

v_gene	j_gene	d_gene	abundance	CDR3nt	CDR3aa
TRBV11-2	TRBJ1-1	TRBD1	.	TGTGCCAGCAGCTTAGGGCAACAGGGGAGGACTGAAGCTTTCTTT	CASSLGQQGRTEAFF
TRBV4-1	TRBJ1-2	.	.	TGCGCCAGCAGCCAAGTAAGGGACGGCTACACCTTC	CASSQVRDGYTF
TRBV19	TRBJ1-2	.	few	TGTGCCAGTCGGGCGGGGAGCTATGGCTACACCTTC	CASRAGSYGYTF
TRBV14	TRBJ2-7	.	.	TGTGCCAGCAGCCGGACTTTACTTCCAAGTGGGGAGCAGTACTTC	CASSRTLLPSGEQYF
TRBV5-1	TRBJ2-5	TRBD1	.	TGCGCCAGCAGCGTGACAGGGAGAGGGGAGACCCAGTACTTC	CASSVTGRGETQYF
TRBV11-2	TRBJ2-3	TRBD1	medium-sized	TGTGCCAGCAGGAGAATTGGACAGGGCACAGATACGCAGTATTTT	CASRRIGQGTDTQYF
TRBV20-1	TRBJ2-1	.	medium-sized	TGCAGTGCTACCCCGGACATGACCTACAATGAGCAGTTCTTC	CSATPDMTYNEQFF
TRBV11-2	TRBJ2-1	TRBD2	few	TGTGCCAGCAGCCGAGGACTAGCGGGAGAAGGGCAGTTCTTC	CASSRGLAGEGQFF
TRBV10-2	TRBJ2-5	.	.	TGCGCCAGCAGTGAACCAGCGCTAGGGGAGACCCAGTACTTC	CASSEPALGETQYF
TRBV7-9	TRBJ2-2	TRBD2	.	TGTGCCACCCGGGAGGACACCGGGGAGCTGTTTTTT	CATREDTGELFF
TRBV6-5	TRBJ2-5	.	few	TGTGCCAGCAGAGGGGGAGGGACAGGACAAGAGACCCAGTACTTC	CASRGGGTGQETQYF
TRBV20-1	TRBJ2-3	TRBD1	.	TGCAGTGGCTACAGGGGGGCCTTGTTCAAAAGCACAGATACGCAGTATTTT	CSGYRGALFKSTDTQYF
TRBV4-2	TRBJ1-5	.	.	TGTGCCAGCAGCCAAGACCCTTCAGGAGTTAGCAATCAGCCCCAGCATTTT	CASSQDPSGVSNQPQHF
TRBV12-2	TRBJ1-5	.	.	TGTGCAAGTCGCTTAGCCCCAGGGGTAGAATCAGCCCCAGCATTT	CASRLAPGVESAPAF
TRBV4-2	TRBJ2-1	TRBD2	.	TGTGCCAGCAGCCAAGAGGCCTCGCTAGCGGGAGGGCGCAATGAGCAGTTCTTC	CASSQEASLAGGRNEQFF
TRBV5-1	TRBJ2-3	TRBD1	few	TGCGCCAGCAGCCCCGACAGGGGGCGCGGAGATACGCAGTATTTT	CASSPDRGRGDTQYF
TRBV28	TRBJ1-2	.	.	TGTGCCAGCAATTTGGGTAGTTATGGCTACACCTTC	CASNLGSYGYTF
TRBV30	TRBJ1-2	.	.	TGTGCCTGGAGTGGGACCGCGGGGGGCTACACCTTC	CAWSGTAGGYTF
TRBV6-6	TRBJ2-3	TRBD1	.	TGTGCCAGCAGCCGACAGGGGAGTACAGATACGCAGTATTTT	CASSRQGSTDTQYF
TRBV12-3/TRBV12-4	TRBJ1-1	.	.	TGTGCCAGCAGACCCGTCGGGGGAAGGAACACTGAAGCTTTCTTT	CASRPVGGRNTEAFF
TRBV24-1	TRBJ2-5	TRBD1	.	TGTGCCACCAGTGAGAGCCGGGACAGAGGAACCCAGTACTTC	CATSESRDRGTQYF
TRBV19	TRBJ1-1	.	.	TGTGCCACCACAGGGTCCGCTGAAGCTTTCTTT	CATTGSAEAFF
TRBV4-1	TRBJ1-6	TRBD1	.	TGCGCCAGCAGCCGAATCTCGGGACAGAGGCCTTCACCCCTCCACTTT	CASSRISGQRPSPLHF
TRBV7-9	TRBJ2-3	TRBD1	few	TGTGCCAGCACCATACCGGACAGGGGAACAGATACGCAGTATTTT	CASTIPDRGTDTQYF
TRBV30	TRBJ1-1	.	.	TGTGCCTGGCCACTAAACACTGAAGCTTTCTTT	CAWPLNTEAFF